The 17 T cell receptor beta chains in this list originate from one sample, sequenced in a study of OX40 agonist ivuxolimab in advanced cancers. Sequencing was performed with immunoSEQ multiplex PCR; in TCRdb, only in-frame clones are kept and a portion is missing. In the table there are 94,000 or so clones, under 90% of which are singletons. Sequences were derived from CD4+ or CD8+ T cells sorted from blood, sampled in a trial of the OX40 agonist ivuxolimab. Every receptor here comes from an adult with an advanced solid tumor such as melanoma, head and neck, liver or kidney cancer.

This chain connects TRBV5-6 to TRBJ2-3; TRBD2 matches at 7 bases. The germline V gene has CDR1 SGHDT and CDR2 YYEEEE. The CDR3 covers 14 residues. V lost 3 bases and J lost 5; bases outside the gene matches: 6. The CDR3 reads CASSSLGRGDTQYF. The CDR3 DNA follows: TGTGCCAGCAGCTCCTTGGGGAGGGGAGATACGCAGTATTTT.

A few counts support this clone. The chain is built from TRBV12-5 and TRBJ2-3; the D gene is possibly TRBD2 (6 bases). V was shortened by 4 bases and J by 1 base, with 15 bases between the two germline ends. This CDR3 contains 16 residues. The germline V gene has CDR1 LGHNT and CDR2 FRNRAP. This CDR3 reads CASGYWVGGGTDTQYF. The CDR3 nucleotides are TGTGCTAGTGGTTATTGGGTGGGAGGAGGCACAGATACGCAGTATTTT. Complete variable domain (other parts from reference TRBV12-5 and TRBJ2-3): DARVTQTPRHKVTEMGQEVTMRCQPILGHNTVFWYRQTMMQGLELLAYFRNRAPLDDSGMPKDRFSAEMPDATLATLKIQPSEPRDSAVYFCASGYWVGGGTDTQYFGPGTRLTVL.

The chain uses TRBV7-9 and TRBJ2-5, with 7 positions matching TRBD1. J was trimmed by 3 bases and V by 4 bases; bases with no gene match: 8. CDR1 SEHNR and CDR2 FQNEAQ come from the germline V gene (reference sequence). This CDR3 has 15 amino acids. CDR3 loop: CASSYSTGDKETQYF. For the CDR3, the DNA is TGTGCCAGCAGCTACTCAACAGGGGACAAAGAGACCCAGTACTTC.

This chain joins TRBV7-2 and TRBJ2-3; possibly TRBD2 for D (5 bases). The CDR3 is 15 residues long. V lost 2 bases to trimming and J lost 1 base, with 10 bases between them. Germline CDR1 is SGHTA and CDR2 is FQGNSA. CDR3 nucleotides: TGTGCCAGCAGCTTACGGGATTCAGGCACAGATACGCAGTATTTT. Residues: CASSLRDSGTDTQYF. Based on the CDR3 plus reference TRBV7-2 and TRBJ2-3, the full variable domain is GAGVSQSPSNKVTEKGKDVELRCDPISGHTALYWYRQSLGQGLEFLIYFQGNSAPDKSGLPSDRFSAERTGGSVSTLTIQRTQQEDSAVYLCASSLRDSGTDTQYFGPGTRLTVL.

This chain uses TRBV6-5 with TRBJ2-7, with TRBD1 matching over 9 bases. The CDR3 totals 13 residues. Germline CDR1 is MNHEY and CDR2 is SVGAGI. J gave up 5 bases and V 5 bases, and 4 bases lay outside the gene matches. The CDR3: CASSDDRGDEQYF. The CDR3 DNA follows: TGTGCCAGCAGTGACGACAGGGGGGACGAGCAGTACTTC.

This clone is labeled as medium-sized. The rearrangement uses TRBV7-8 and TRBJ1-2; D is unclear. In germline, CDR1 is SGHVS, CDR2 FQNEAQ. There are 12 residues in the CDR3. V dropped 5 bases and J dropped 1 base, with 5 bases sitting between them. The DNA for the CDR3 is TGTGCCAGCAGCCCTAGTAACTATGGCTACACCTTC. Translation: CASSPSNYGYTF.

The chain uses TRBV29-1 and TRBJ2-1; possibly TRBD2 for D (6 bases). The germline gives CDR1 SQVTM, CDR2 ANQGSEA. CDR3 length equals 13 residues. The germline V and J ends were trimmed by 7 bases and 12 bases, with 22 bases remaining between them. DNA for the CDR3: TGCAGCGCCCGCCCACTCGCGGAGGGTCCGCAGTTCTTC. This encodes CSARPLAEGPQFF.

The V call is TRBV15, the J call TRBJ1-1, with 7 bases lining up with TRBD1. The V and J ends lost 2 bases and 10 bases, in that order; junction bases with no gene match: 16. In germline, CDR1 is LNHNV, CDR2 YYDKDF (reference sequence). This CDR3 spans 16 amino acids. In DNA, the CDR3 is TGTGCCACCAGCAGACCTACGACAGGGTTGGGGTCTCGAGCTTTCTTT. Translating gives CATSRPTTGLGSRAFF. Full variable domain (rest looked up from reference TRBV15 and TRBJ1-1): DAMVIQNPRYQVTQFGKPVTLSCSQTLNHNVMYWYQQKSSQAPKLLFHYYDKDFNNEADTPDNFQSRRPNTSFCFLDIRSPGLGDTAMYLCATSRPTTGLGSRAFFGQGTRLTVV.

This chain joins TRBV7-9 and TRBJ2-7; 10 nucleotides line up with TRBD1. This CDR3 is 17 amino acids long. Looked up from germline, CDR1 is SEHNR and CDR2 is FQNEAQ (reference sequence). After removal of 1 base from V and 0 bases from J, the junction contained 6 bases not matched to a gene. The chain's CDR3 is CASSLGPGQGVSYEQYF. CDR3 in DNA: TGTGCCAGCAGCTTAGGCCCCGGACAGGGGGTCTCCTACGAGCAGTACTTC.

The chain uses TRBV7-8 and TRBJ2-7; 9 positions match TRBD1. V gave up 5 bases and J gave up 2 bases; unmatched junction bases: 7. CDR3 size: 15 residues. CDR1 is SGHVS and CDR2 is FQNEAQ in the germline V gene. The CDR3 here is CASSPTTGGTYEQYF. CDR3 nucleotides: TGTGCCAGCAGCCCCACGACAGGGGGTACCTACGAGCAGTACTTC.

The CDR3, as DNA: TGCGCCAGCAGCATCCGGACTAGCGGGAGGGAGTACTTC. It codes for CASSIRTSGREYF. This chain connects TRBV5-1 to TRBJ2-7; 15 bases map to TRBD2. Trimming removed 4 bases from V and 11 bases from J; junction bases left unmatched: 4. The CDR3 has 13 residues. Germline values: CDR1 SGHRS, CDR2 YFSETQ.

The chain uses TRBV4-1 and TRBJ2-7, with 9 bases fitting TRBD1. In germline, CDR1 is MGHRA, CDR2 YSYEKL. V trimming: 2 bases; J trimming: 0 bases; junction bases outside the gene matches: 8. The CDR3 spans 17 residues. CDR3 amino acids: CASSQKTGGGSSYEQYF. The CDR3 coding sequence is TGCGCCAGCAGCCAAAAAACAGGGGGCGGCAGCTCCTACGAGCAGTACTTC.

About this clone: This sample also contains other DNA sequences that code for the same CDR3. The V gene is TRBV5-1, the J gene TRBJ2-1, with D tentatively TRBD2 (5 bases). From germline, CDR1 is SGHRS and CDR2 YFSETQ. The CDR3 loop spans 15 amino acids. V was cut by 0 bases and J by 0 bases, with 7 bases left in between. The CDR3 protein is CASSLGGSSYNEQFF. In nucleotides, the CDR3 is TGCGCCAGCAGCTTGGGTGGGAGCTCCTACAATGAGCAGTTCTTC.

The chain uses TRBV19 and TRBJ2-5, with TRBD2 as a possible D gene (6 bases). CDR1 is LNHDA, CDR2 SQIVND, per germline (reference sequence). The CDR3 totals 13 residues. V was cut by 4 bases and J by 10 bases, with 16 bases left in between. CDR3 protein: CASSTRLGNGQYF. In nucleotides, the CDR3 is TGTGCCAGTAGTACCCGACTAGGAAATGGCCAGTACTTC.

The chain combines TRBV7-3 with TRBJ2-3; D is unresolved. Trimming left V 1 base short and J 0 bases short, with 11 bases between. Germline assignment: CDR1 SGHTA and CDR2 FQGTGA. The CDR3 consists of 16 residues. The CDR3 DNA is TGTGCCAGCAGCTTAAGTTCTGGACCGAGCACAGATACGCAGTATTTT. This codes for CASSLSSGPSTDTQYF.

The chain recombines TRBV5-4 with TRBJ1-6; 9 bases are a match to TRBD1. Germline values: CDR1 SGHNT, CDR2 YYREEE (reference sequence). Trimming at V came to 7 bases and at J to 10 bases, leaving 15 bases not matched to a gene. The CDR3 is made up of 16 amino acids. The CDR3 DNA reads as TGTGCCAGCCGAGAAACAGGGGGCGGAGGGGTGTCACCCCTCCACTTT. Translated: CASRETGGGGVSPLHF. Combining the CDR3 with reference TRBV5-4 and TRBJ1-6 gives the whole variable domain ETGVTQSPTHLIKTRGQQVTLRCSSQSGHNTVSWYQQALGQGPQFIFQYYREEENGRGNFPPRFSGLQFPNYSSELNVNALELDDSALYLCASRETGGGGVSPLHFGNGTRLTVT.

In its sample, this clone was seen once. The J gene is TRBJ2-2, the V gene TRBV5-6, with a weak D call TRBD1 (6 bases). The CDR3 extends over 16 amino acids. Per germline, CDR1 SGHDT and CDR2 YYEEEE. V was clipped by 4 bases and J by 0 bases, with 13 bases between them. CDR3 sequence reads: CASSQRTASNTGELFF. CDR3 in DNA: TGTGCCAGCAGCCAGAGGACAGCGTCGAACACCGGGGAGCTGTTTTTT.